These 22 T cell receptor beta chains were sequenced from one sample in a study of OX40 agonist ivuxolimab in advanced cancers. Method: immunoSEQ multiplex PCR; TCRdb's copy keeps in-frame clones and lacks some. The data hold about 62,000 clones, with 80% to 95% observed a single time. Specimen: CD4+ or CD8+ T cells sorted from blood, collected in a trial of the OX40 agonist ivuxolimab. The receptors come from an adult with an advanced solid tumor such as melanoma, head and neck, liver or kidney cancer.

The chain recombines TRBV11-2 with TRBJ2-5, with 7 bases aligning to TRBD2. The CDR3 contains 14 residues. Germline V CDR1 and CDR2: SGHAT, FQNNGV. J gave up 4 bases and V 5 bases, and 7 bases lay outside the gene matches. For the CDR3, the DNA is TGTGCCAGCAGCCCCCTGCCGGGGGGAGAGACCCAGTACTTC. Protein sequence: CASSPLPGGETQYF.

The chain has TRBV7-3 and TRBJ1-1; 9 nucleotides line up with TRBD1. Germline V gene lookup returns CDR1 SGHTA and CDR2 FQGTGA. After removal of 2 bases from V and 5 bases from J, the junction contained 6 bases not matched to a gene. This CDR3 has 15 amino acids. CDR3 in DNA: TGTGCCAGCAGCTTAGAACAGGGGGCTTCGACTGAAGCTTTCTTT. Translating gives CASSLEQGASTEAFF. The full variable domain, with the rest looked up from reference TRBV7-3 and TRBJ1-1, is GAGVSQTPSNKVTEKGKYVELRCDPISGHTALYWYRQSLGQGPEFLIYFQGTGAADDSGLPNDRFFAVRPEGSVSTLKIQRTERGDSAVYLCASSLEQGASTEAFFGQGTRLTVV.

This rearrangement joins TRBV5-1 to TRBJ1-1; D not certain. This CDR3 has 15 amino acids. The germline V gene encodes CDR1 SGHRS and CDR2 YFSETQ. The germline V and J ends were trimmed by 4 bases and 3 bases, with 16 bases remaining between them. CDR3 in DNA: TGCGCCAGCAGCGGAGGCCTCCGTAGCCACACTGAAGCTTTCTTT. Residues: CASSGGLRSHTEAFF.

V gene TRBV19 combines with J gene TRBJ2-1, with TRBD1 matching 7 bases. This CDR3 spans 15 amino acids. Trimming removed 5 bases from V and 9 bases from J; junction bases left unmatched: 13. Germline V lookup: CDR1 LNHDA, CDR2 SQIVND (reference sequence). This CDR3 is CASSPPETGRVEQFF. The CDR3 DNA follows: TGTGCCAGTAGTCCCCCGGAGACAGGGCGTGTTGAGCAGTTCTTC.

This chain connects TRBV5-1 to TRBJ2-1, with 8 bases matching TRBD2. Losses at the gene ends were 1 base for V and 7 bases for J; bases not matched to a gene: 7. Germline values: CDR1 SGHRS, CDR2 YFSETQ. The CDR3 loop spans 15 amino acids. The DNA of the CDR3 is TGCGCCAGCAGCTTGTCTGGCGGGAGGATAAATGAGCAGTTCTTC. The encoded protein is CASSLSGGRINEQFF. The variable domain in full, with the rest retrieved from reference TRBV5-1 and TRBJ2-1, is KAGVTQTPRYLIKTRGQQVTLSCSPISGHRSVSWYQQTPGQGLQFLFEYFSETQRNKGNFPGRFSGRQFSNSRSEMNVSTLELGDSALYLCASSLSGGRINEQFFGPGTRLTVL.

The chain is built from TRBV30 and TRBJ1-1; D unclear. This CDR3 contains 13 residues. Germline CDR1 and CDR2: GTSNPN and SVGIG (reference sequence). V was pared by 0 bases and J by 5 bases, with 10 bases between. Here the CDR3 DNA reads TGTGCCTGGAGTGTTGGCAGGAGGACTGAAGCTTTCTTT. Its translation: CAWSVGRRTEAFF.

The V gene is TRBV25-1, the J gene TRBJ2-2; tentative D call: TRBD1 (5 bases). The CDR3 is 15 amino acids. V was cut by 6 bases and J by 7 bases, with 18 bases left in between. Per germline, CDR1 MGHDK and CDR2 SYGVNS. This chain's CDR3 is CASSPDNRKGGELFF. For the CDR3, the DNA is TGTGCCAGCAGCCCGGACAACCGGAAAGGCGGGGAGCTGTTTTTT. Combining the CDR3 with reference TRBV25-1 and TRBJ2-2 gives the whole variable domain EADIYQTPRYLVIGTGKKITLECSQTMGHDKMYWYQQDPGMELHLIHYSYGVNSTEKGDLSSESTVSRIRTEHFPLTLESARPSHTSQYLCASSPDNRKGGELFFGEGSRLTVL.

This clone appeared once. The rearrangement joins TRBV6-5 to TRBJ1-4, with a possible D match to TRBD1 (5 bases). The V end lost 6 bases, the J end lost 8 bases, and 19 bases lay between the germline ends. The CDR3 totals 15 residues. The germline V gene encodes CDR1 MNHEY and CDR2 SVGAGI. This chain's CDR3 is CASSDTRGSGEKLFF. The CDR3 nucleotides are TGTGCCAGCAGCGATACGAGGGGTTCTGGGGAAAAACTGTTTTTT.

The chain employs TRBV5-1 and TRBJ2-3; 15 bases agree with TRBD2. CDR3 length equals 17 residues. Trimming at V came to 0 bases and at J to 6 bases, leaving 5 bases not matched to a gene. Germline CDR1 reads SGHRS; CDR2 reads YFSETQ. Written as DNA, the CDR3 is TGCGCCAGCAGCTTGGGAGGACTAGCGGGGGGGATCGATACGCAGTATTTT. It specifies CASSLGGLAGGIDTQYF.

The rearrangement uses TRBV10-3 and TRBJ1-1, with 7 bases lining up with TRBD1. Germline lookup yields CDR1 ENHRY and CDR2 SYGVKD. Trimming took 10 bases from V and 6 from J; bases not matched to a gene: 11. The CDR3 spans 13 residues. The CDR3 loop is CARREGAGAEAFF. The CDR3 nucleotides read TGTGCCAGGAGGGAGGGGGCTGGGGCTGAAGCTTTCTTT.

The gene calls are TRBV10-3 and TRBJ1-1; D is unresolved. V shed 3 bases and J shed 10 bases, with 18 bases lying between them. This CDR3 contains 14 residues. CDR1 ENHRY and CDR2 SYGVKD come from the germline V gene. In nucleotides, the CDR3 is TGTGCCATCAGTGACTCCGGATATCATTACGGAGCTTTCTTT. Protein sequence: CAISDSGYHYGAFF.

This chain connects TRBV4-2 to TRBJ2-7; 8 bases fit TRBD2. This CDR3 region has 14 residues. The V gene end was trimmed by 0 bases and the J gene end by 6 bases; junction bases not matched to a gene: 4. The germline gives CDR1 LGHNA, CDR2 YNFKEQ. The CDR3 DNA reads TGTGCCAGCAGCCAAGATCGGGGGGGAGGCGAGCAGTACTTC. Its translation: CASSQDRGGGEQYF.

The chain links TRBV9 to TRBJ2-5; tentatively, D is TRBD1 (6 bases). Trimming shortened V by 2 bases and J by 3 bases, and 14 bases separated the two germline ends. CDR3 length: 15 amino acids. Germline V gene data show CDR1 as SGDLS and CDR2 as YYNGEE. The DNA of the CDR3 is TGTGCCAGCAGCGTTCTCTCCACAGGGAAAGAGACCCAGTACTTC. Protein: CASSVLSTGKETQYF.

The chain carries TRBV6-1 and TRBJ2-3, with unresolved D. CDR1 and CDR2 (germline): MNHNS, SASEGT. Trimming took 6 bases from V and 6 from J, leaving 19 bases between them. The CDR3 extends over 15 amino acids. DNA for the CDR3: TGTGCCAGCAGGGCCTCGGACCGGGCTGGGGATACGCAGTATTTT. It is translated as CASRASDRAGDTQYF.

As concerns this clone: At the DNA level, this CDR3 is encoded by other sequences in the same sample as well. The chain uses TRBV5-1 and TRBJ1-3, with a weak D call TRBD1 (5 bases). Germline values: CDR1 SGHRS, CDR2 YFSETQ. V gave up 4 bases and J gave up 0 bases, with 11 bases separating them. The length of the CDR3 is 15 residues. CDR3 amino acids: CASSLGTVSGNTIYF. In DNA form, the CDR3 reads TGCGCCAGCAGCCTAGGGACGGTCTCTGGAAACACCATATATTTT.

This clone was counted between two and nine times. The chain couples TRBV5-1 to TRBJ2-7; 7 nucleotides match TRBD1. The CDR3 contains 17 residues. V lost 0 bases and J lost 0; bases outside the gene matches: 9. CDR1 and CDR2 from the germline V gene are SGHRS and YFSETQ. CDR3 sequence reads: CASSLETGTASSYEQYF. The CDR3 bases are TGCGCCAGCAGCTTGGAAACCGGGACAGCCAGCTCCTACGAGCAGTACTTC.

The rearrangement joins TRBV5-1 to TRBJ2-7, with 13 bases aligning to TRBD2. CDR1 and CDR2 from the germline V gene are SGHRS and YFSETQ. The CDR3 contains 20 residues. Losses at the gene ends were 1 base for V and 0 bases for J; bases not matched to a gene: 13. The CDR3 sequence: CASSLSTGTSGVRTSYEQYF. For the CDR3, the DNA is TGCGCCAGCAGCTTGTCGACAGGGACTAGCGGGGTTCGAACCTCCTACGAGCAGTACTTC. Full variable domain (missing parts from reference TRBV5-1 and TRBJ2-7): KAGVTQTPRYLIKTRGQQVTLSCSPISGHRSVSWYQQTPGQGLQFLFEYFSETQRNKGNFPGRFSGRQFSNSRSEMNVSTLELGDSALYLCASSLSTGTSGVRTSYEQYFGPGTRLTVT.

This clone was seen only a few times. This chain joins TRBV30 and TRBJ1-6; unclear D gene. This CDR3 comprises 14 residues. Trimming left V 7 bases short and J 4 bases short, with 14 bases between. Germline lookup yields CDR1 GTSNPN and CDR2 SVGIG (reference sequence). The CDR3 coding sequence is TGTGCCTACAAAGGATGGACGTATAATTCACCCCTCCACTTT. This translates into CAYKGWTYNSPLHF.

This chain links TRBV18 with TRBJ2-5, with TRBD1 identical over 9 bases. CDR3 size: 15 residues. J gave up 1 base and V 3 bases, and 3 bases lay outside the gene matches. Germline CDR1 is KGHSH and CDR2 is LQKENI. CDR3 DNA sequence: TGTGCCAGCTCACCGGGACAGGGAACCCAAGAGACCCAGTACTTC. Translated, it gives CASSPGQGTQETQYF.

CDR3 protein: CASIPRGTDTQYF. CDR3 nucleotide sequence: TGTGCCAGCATCCCCCGGGGCACAGATACGCAGTATTTT. The chain joins TRBV6-1 to TRBJ2-3; the D is unclear. This CDR3 comprises 13 residues. Germline V lookup: CDR1 MNHNS, CDR2 SASEGT. V lost 7 bases and J 1 base, leaving 9 bases between the germline ends.

The chain employs TRBV29-1 and TRBJ2-7; D gene ambiguous. The ends were cut back, 4 bases at V and 0 bases at J, with 7 bases in the middle. Germline values: CDR1 SQVTM, CDR2 ANQGSEA. CDR3 size: 12 residues. The CDR3 is CSVVGDSYEQYF. CDR3 DNA sequence: TGCAGCGTTGTTGGGGACTCCTACGAGCAGTACTTC.

The CDR3 DNA reads as TGTGCCAGTGAGGGGACAGGGATTGCCAAAAACATTCAGTACTTC. It codes for CASEGTGIAKNIQYF. This chain connects TRBV28 to TRBJ2-4, with 9 nucleotides matching TRBD1. CDR3 length equals 15 residues. Germline values: CDR1 MDHEN, CDR2 SYDVKM. After removal of 9 bases from V and 1 base from J, the junction contained 7 bases not matched to a gene.